The present T cell receptor (beta chain) was sequenced within a study of blood T cell repertoires in COVID-19. Repertoires were generated with immunoSEQ multiplex PCR, while TCRdb's copy carries only in-frame clones and drops some. The sample consists of 250,000 or so clones, approximately 88% of them appearing once. After removal of 3 bases from V and 5 bases from J, the junction contained 8 bases not matched to a gene. CDR1 is SGDLS, CDR2 YYNGEE, per germline. This CDR3 has 15 amino acids. The specimen was PBMCs or T cells enriched from blood (not recorded which). This TCR came from a woman aged 40 to 50 who had been exposed to COVID-19. V gene TRBV9 combines with J gene TRBJ2-7, with TRBD1 identical over 10 bases. The CDR3 sequence: CASSARQGARNEQYF. The CDR3 coding sequence is TGTGCCAGCAGCGCCCGACAGGGGGCCCGGAACGAGCAGTACTTC.